These T cell receptor beta chains were read from a single sample in a study of metastatic and nonmetastatic thyroid tumors. TCRdb recomputed clones from the PCR reads via MiXCR. This sample has some 24,000 clones; about 21% occur once, and the top ten carry 10% to 15%. Sequencing was performed on blood. The receptor source for this set is a male donor with papillary thyroid cancer or a benign thyroid nodule (not recorded which). Some clones in this sample may be carry-over from other donors' samples. Each CDR3 is given with its conserved first and last residue. The D gene is left open where the match is weak. Not all rows give a size; the values are once, few, many and, for expanded clones, a class.

clone_size	d_call	v_call	j_call	cdr3_nt	cdr3_aa
many	-	TRBV7-8	TRBJ2-7	TGTGCCAGCAGCTTAGAGACAGGTCCGTACGAGCAGTACTTC	CASSLETGPYEQYF
-	TRBD2	TRBV11-2	TRBJ2-1	TGTGCCAGCAGCTCGGGACTAGCGGGAGGTAATGAGCAGTTCTTC	CASSSGLAGGNEQFF
many	-	TRBV3-1	TRBJ2-7	TGTGCCAGCAGCCAAGGGCGAACAGGGAGCTCCTACGAGCAGTACTTC	CASSQGRTGSSYEQYF
many	-	TRBV5-1	TRBJ2-5	TGCGCCAGCAGCCCAGAAATAGGAGCAGGACGGCCCCAGTACTTC	CASSPEIGAGRPQYF
many	TRBD1	TRBV20-1	TRBJ1-1	TGCAGTGCGCGGACAGGGGGCGAAACTGAAGCTTTCTTT	CSARTGGETEAFF
many	-	TRBV6-1	TRBJ2-3	TGTGCCAGCAGGCCGACTCTGGGGGATACGCAGTATTTT	CASRPTLGDTQYF
many	-	TRBV7-2	TRBJ2-3	TGTGCCAGCAGCTTAGGGGGTTTTAACACAGATACGCAGTATTTT	CASSLGGFNTDTQYF
medium-sized	-	TRBV4-1	TRBJ1-5	TGCGCCAGCAGCCGAACGATATACTATCGCAATCAGCCCCAGCATTTT	CASSRTIYYRNQPQHF
many	-	TRBV27	TRBJ2-2	TGTGCCAGCAGCCAAACTAGAGACACCGGGGAGCTGTTTTTT	CASSQTRDTGELFF
-	-	TRBV12-3/TRBV12-4	TRBJ1-4	TGTGCCAGCAGTTCCAGTACTAATGAAAAACTGTTTTTT	CASSSSTNEKLFF
many	-	TRBV11-2	TRBJ2-1	TGTGCCAGCAGTCCCGGCAATGAGCAGTTCTTC	CASSPGNEQFF
medium-sized	-	TRBV28	TRBJ1-1	TGTGCCAGCAGGGCGACAGCGAACACTGAAGCTTTCTTT	CASRATANTEAFF
-	TRBD2	TRBV11-2	TRBJ2-1	TGTGCCAGCAGCCTAACTAGCGGGGGGCCAATCTGGGAGTTCTTC	CASSLTSGGPIWEFF
-	-	TRBV6-1	TRBJ2-5	TGTGCCAGCAGCGACAACCAAGAGACCCAGTACTTC	CASSDNQETQYF
many	TRBD1	TRBV28	TRBJ1-2	TGTGCCAGCAGTCGGACAGGGGCGGGCTATGGCTACACCTTC	CASSRTGAGYGYTF
few	TRBD2	TRBV6-5	TRBJ2-7	TGTGCCAGCAGTTCGACTAGCGGGGGGCCGGGCGAGCAGTACTTC	CASSSTSGGPGEQYF
once	-	TRBV7-8	TRBJ1-3	TGTGCCAGCAGCTCCTCCCTCAGCCTCTCTGGAAACACCATATATTTT	CASSSSLSLSGNTIYF
-	-	TRBV27	TRBJ2-7	TGTGCCAGCAGTTTATCCCCCACCTCAGGTCTGTTAACCTACGAGCAGTACTTC	CASSLSPTSGLLTYEQYF
-	TRBD1	TRBV29-1	TRBJ2-7	TGCAGCGTTGTGGGACAGGGAGGTTGGGACGAGCAGTACTTC	CSVVGQGGWDEQYF
-	TRBD1	TRBV20-1	TRBJ1-2	TGCAGTGCTAGGAAGACAGGGGGCAACTATGGCTACACCTTC	CSARKTGGNYGYTF
many	-	TRBV7-2	TRBJ1-2	TGTGCCAGCAGCTTAGGACTCTATGGCTACACCTTC	CASSLGLYGYTF
-	TRBD2	TRBV7-6	TRBJ2-5	TGTGCCAGCAGCTTAGGGGCGGGAGGGCAAGAGACCCAGTACTTC	CASSLGAGGQETQYF
-	TRBD1	TRBV5-1	TRBJ1-2	TGCGCCAGCAGCACGGAGACAGGGGGGGATAACTATGGCTACACCTTC	CASSTETGGDNYGYTF
-	-	TRBV20-1	TRBJ1-2	TGCAGTGCTAGAGATTCCGGGGGGAACTATGGCTACACCTTC	CSARDSGGNYGYTF
once	-	TRBV20-1	TRBJ1-5	TGTAGTGTTCCAAGGGTTCAGCCCCAGCATTTT	CSVPRVQPQHF
-	-	TRBV5-6	TRBJ2-7	TGTGCCATCAGCTGGTGGGGGGCACCCCTCGAGCAGTACTTC	CAISWWGAPLEQYF
medium-sized	TRBD1	TRBV6-1	TRBJ2-2	TGTGCCAGCCAAGGGACAGGGGAGGTCACCGGGGAGCTGTTTTTT	CASQGTGEVTGELFF
many	TRBD1	TRBV24-1	TRBJ2-2	TGTGCCACCAGTGACCGCGACAGGGAAGGTTCCGGGGAGCTGTTTTTT	CATSDRDREGSGELFF
many	-	TRBV6-5	TRBJ2-1	TGTGCCAGCAGTTACTTGGGGAGTGAGCAGTTCTTC	CASSYLGSEQFF
-	-	TRBV12-3/TRBV12-4	TRBJ1-3	TGTGCCAGCACCTCCCTATTAAGCTCTGGAAACACCATATATTTT	CASTSLLSSGNTIYF
few	-	TRBV28	TRBJ1-2	TGTGCCAGCAGTTTCCTAGCCTATGGCTACACCTTC	CASSFLAYGYTF
few	-	TRBV28	TRBJ2-6	TGTGCCAGCAGTTTCCGTGCTGTCGGGGCCAACTTCCTGACTTTC	CASSFRAVGANFLTF
many	-	TRBV5-4	TRBJ1-1	TGTGCCAGCAGCTTGGCGGTGGGGAACACTGAAGCTTTCTTT	CASSLAVGNTEAFF
many	-	TRBV30	TRBJ2-1	TGTGCCTGTCCGTTCGGGGCGGCTAACAATGAGCAGTTCTTC	CACPFGAANNEQFF
medium-sized	-	TRBV4-3	TRBJ2-6	TGCGCCAGCAGCCGAAGAGGGGACGGCTCTGGGGCCAACGTCCTGACTTTC	CASSRRGDGSGANVLTF
-	-	TRBV20-1	TRBJ1-3	TGCAGTGCTCTCGACGTTAACTCTGGAAACACCATATATTTT	CSALDVNSGNTIYF
-	TRBD1	TRBV20-1	TRBJ2-5	TGCAGTGCTAGAACCATCGACAGGGAAATAGGGACCCAGTACTTC	CSARTIDREIGTQYF
many	-	TRBV6-1	TRBJ1-2	TGTGCCAGCAGGACGGCAGTAGCTAACTATGGCTACACCTTC	CASRTAVANYGYTF
many	-	TRBV30	TRBJ2-5	TGTGCCTGGAGTGTACAAGGAGAGACCCAGTACTTC	CAWSVQGETQYF
medium-sized	-	TRBV4-2	TRBJ1-3	TGTGCCAGCAGCCTGACTATGACAGTGAGCTCTGGAAACACCATATATTTT	CASSLTMTVSSGNTIYF
few	TRBD2	TRBV12-3/TRBV12-4	TRBJ2-6	TGTGCCAGCAGTTGGGAGGGTTCTGGGGCCAACGTCATGACTTTC	CASSWEGSGANVMTF
medium-sized	TRBD1	TRBV19	TRBJ1-1	TGTGCCAGTAGGAACAGGGGGTCTAACACTGAAGCTTTCTTT	CASRNRGSNTEAFF
-	TRBD1	TRBV11-2	TRBJ2-7	TGTGCCAGCAGTCTCCTAGGTGGGCAGGGGGCCTACGAGCAGTACTTC	CASSLLGGQGAYEQYF
few	TRBD2	TRBV15	TRBJ2-2	TGTGCCACCAGCAGCGTGGAGCGGGAGCCGGACACCGGGGAGCTGTTTTTT	CATSSVEREPDTGELFF